This paragraph covers one TCR beta chain sequence. Its antigen is unknown. The input lacks base qualities; no much larger clone sits a single base away. Relative to germline, V is 4 bases shorter and J is 4 bases shorter, with 10 bases between their ends. Including cysteine and phenylalanine, the CDR3 has 14 amino acids. The CDR3 DNA has 42 bases and is translated from base 1. According to the germline V gene (reference sequence), CDR1 reads SEHNR and CDR2 reads FQNEAQ. The sample originates from a study of radiation and T cells in renal cell carcinoma (dated by TCRdb to about 2020). The study in broad terms: The samples were obtained from a clinical trial, where primary renal cell carcinomas were treated with 15 Gy stereotactic body radiation therapy and then removed by nephrectomy 4 weeks afterward. TCR beta sequencing covered some 55 samples in total, comprising around 25 tumors and around 27 peripheral blood samples. A total of 4,016,671 unique CDR3 nucleotide sequences, encoding more than 2 million unique CDR3 amino acid sequences, were found across all 50 or so samples.

The time point label, as the study defines it: blood 2 weeks post-SBRT. The sample's treatment or condition, from its label and the paper: 15 Gy SBRT to primary tumor, nephrectomy 4 weeks later. Serial peripheral blood from radiation-treated patients was sampled at baseline, 2 weeks and 4 weeks after SBRT to track tumor-enriched clonotypes. Every patient's renal cell carcinoma showed clear cell pathology. Genomic DNA for TCR sequencing was prepared using the QIAamp DNA Blood Mini Kit (Qiagen). Only samples passing all quality control checks were included in the analyses. The immunoSEQ kit was used, according to the manufacturer's recommendations, to generate TCR beta libraries from genomic DNA. To prepare libraries, a first multiplex PCR with proprietary primers was run, followed by a second PCR that added unique barcodes, and a bead cleanup was done after each round. A kit-provided positive control reaction and a negative control reaction were included in every sample batch. The final libraries were assessed on an Agilent 4200 TapeStation D1000 ScreenTape, pooled by volume, and quantified by qPCR. Sequencing was performed on an Illumina NextSeq500 using a MidOutput 150-cycle cartridge, with 156 Read1 cycles, 15 Index1 cycles, and the kit custom primers. The pooled library was loaded at around 1 pM with an approximately 21% PhiX control spike-in. In the original analysis: Vendor-processed data were analyzed in R, and a clonotype was defined as all T cells sharing the same CDR3 nucleotide sequence. For clone abundance analyses, frequencies were normalized to the 10,000 most abundant clones per sample. Public T cell clones, which averaged fewer than five per sample, were excluded before analysis. A difference in abundance of at least 32-fold between compartments was used to define tumor-enriched and baseline blood-enriched clonotypes. Clonotypes expanded or contracted between blood time points were identified with a beta-binomial differential abundance model. Tumor-blood repertoire similarity was measured with the Baroni-Urbani and Buser coefficient, and group comparisons used two-tailed Wilcoxon tests in R. As stored in TCRdb, this immuneACCESS dataset retains in-frame rearrangements with V and J assigned. A fraction of the clones does not appear; measured against another copy, unresolved V genes explain less than half of the discrepancy, and the remainder lacks a known reason. The D gene and trimming were derived from the DNA, and the V and J assignments and clone size from that table. This sample is represented by 120,000 or so clones; roughly four fifths of them were singletons. In total, the top ten clones hold 1.9% of the sample.

Beyond this particular receptor, the publication reports: Changes in the blood repertoire were not tracked past 4 weeks after treatment. Because pretreatment tumor biopsies were not available, the baseline intratumoral presence of clonotypes could not be determined. The single-armed trial design could not address effects of radiation dose or scheduling on the TCR repertoire. Top tumor clonotypes rose in blood from baseline to 2 weeks post-radiation, then contracted by 4 weeks, suggesting transient expansion of tumor-resident clones.

Rearrangement joined TRBV7-9 to TRBJ2-2, and possibly TRBD1, on 6 matching bases. This clonotype was sampled from a woman aged 55-69 years with renal cell carcinoma. Sequences were derived from blood, sampled from a patient whose treatment included radiotherapy and nephrectomy. CDR3 reads: CASSSQTGTGELFF. The base sequence is TGTGCCAGCAGCTCCCAGACAGGCACCGGGGAGCTGTTTTTT.